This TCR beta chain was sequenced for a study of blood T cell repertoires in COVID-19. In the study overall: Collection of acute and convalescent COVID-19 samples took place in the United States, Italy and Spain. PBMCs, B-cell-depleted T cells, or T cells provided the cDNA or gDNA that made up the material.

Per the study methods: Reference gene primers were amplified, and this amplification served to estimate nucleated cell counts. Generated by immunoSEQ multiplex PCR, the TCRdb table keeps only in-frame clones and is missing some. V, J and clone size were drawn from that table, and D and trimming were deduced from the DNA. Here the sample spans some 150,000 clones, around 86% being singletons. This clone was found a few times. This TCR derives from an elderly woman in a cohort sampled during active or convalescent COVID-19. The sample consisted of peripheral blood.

CDR3 bases: TGCGCCAGCAGCCCCTCGGGGGGTGGGTTAGCGAACACCGGGGAGCTGTTTTTT. Amino acid sequence: CASSPSGGGLANTGELFF. This chain links TRBV4-3 with TRBJ2-2, with TRBD2 identical over 7 bases. The CDR3 is made up of 18 amino acids. V gave up 4 bases and J gave up 0 bases; unmatched junction bases: 11. The germline V gene has CDR1 LGHNA and CDR2 YSLEER.